Listed below are T cell receptor beta chains from one sample, sequenced in a study of T cell responses to AZD1222 COVID-19 vaccine. Repertoires were generated with immunoSEQ multiplex PCR, while TCRdb's copy carries only in-frame clones and drops some. The table lists 95,000 to 150,000 clones, more than 85% of them singletons. Sequenced material: peripheral blood, taken 28 days after the second AZD1222 dose. The receptors stem from an adult who received the AZD1222 COVID-19 vaccine. Both conserved end residues are part of each CDR3. Fields, in order: clone size, V gene, J gene, D gene, CDR3 protein, CDR3 DNA. D genes are given only for firm matches. Not all rows give a size; the values are once, few, many and, for expanded clones, a class.

size: .
V: TRBV7-2
J: TRBJ1-5
D: .
CDR3: CASSTDGASNQPQHF
DNA: TGTGCCAGCAGCACGGACGGGGCGAGCAATCAGCCCCAGCATTTT

size: .
V: TRBV28
J: TRBJ1-2
D: .
CDR3: CASSLVTVARVVDYGYTF
DNA: TGTGCCAGCAGTTTAGTTACGGTAGCCAGGGTTGTAGACTATGGCTACACCTTC

size: medium-sized
V: TRBV6-5
J: TRBJ1-1
D: .
CDR3: CASRQREGTEAFF
DNA: TGTGCCAGCAGACAACGGGAGGGCACTGAAGCTTTCTTT

size: .
V: TRBV5-1
J: TRBJ2-3
D: TRBD1
CDR3: CASSPTTGTAQDTQYF
DNA: TGCGCCAGCAGCCCAACCACCGGGACAGCTCAGGATACGCAGTATTTT

size: .
V: TRBV30
J: TRBJ1-4
D: TRBD1
CDR3: CACQTRGYNEKLFF
DNA: TGTGCCTGCCAGACCAGGGGGTATAATGAAAAACTGTTTTTT

size: .
V: TRBV5-6
J: TRBJ2-7
D: TRBD1
CDR3: CASSLAGQGFYEQYF
DNA: TGTGCCAGCAGCTTGGCGGGACAGGGATTCTACGAGCAGTACTTC

size: .
V: TRBV9
J: TRBJ1-1
D: .
CDR3: CASSVQGLDTEAFF
DNA: TGTGCCAGCAGCGTACAGGGACTTGACACTGAAGCTTTCTTT

size: .
V: TRBV5-1
J: TRBJ1-3
D: .
CDR3: CASSLGNKNSGNTIYF
DNA: TGCGCCAGCAGCTTGGGGAATAAAAACTCTGGAAACACCATATATTTT

size: .
V: TRBV3-1/TRBV3-2
J: TRBJ2-1
D: .
CDR3: CASSPYRGGWNNEQFF
DNA: TGTGCCAGCAGCCCCTACAGGGGGGGCTGGAACAATGAGCAGTTCTTC

size: .
V: TRBV6-5
J: TRBJ2-2
D: .
CDR3: CASSPRFRTGELFF
DNA: TGTGCCAGCTCCCCCAGGTTCAGGACCGGGGAGCTGTTTTTT

size: .
V: TRBV4-1
J: TRBJ2-1
D: TRBD2
CDR3: CASSQGTSGGDNEQFF
DNA: TGCGCCAGCAGCCAAGGCACTAGCGGGGGGGACAATGAGCAGTTCTTC

size: .
V: TRBV5-1
J: TRBJ2-1
D: .
CDR3: CASSVGRASILNEQFF
DNA: TGCGCCAGCAGCGTCGGACGGGCCTCAATTTTGAATGAGCAGTTCTTC

size: .
V: TRBV18
J: TRBJ2-1
D: .
CDR3: CASSPDKSSYNEQFF
DNA: TGTGCCAGCTCACCGGATAAAAGCTCCTACAATGAGCAGTTCTTC

size: few
V: TRBV5-1
J: TRBJ2-3
D: TRBD2
CDR3: CASSYAVSGATDTQYF
DNA: TGCGCCAGCAGCTACGCAGTTAGCGGGGCCACAGATACGCAGTATTTT

size: few
V: TRBV27
J: TRBJ2-3
D: .
CDR3: CASSLSAGPHTQYF
DNA: TGTGCCAGCAGTTTATCGGCAGGGCCCCATACGCAGTATTTT

size: .
V: TRBV4-1
J: TRBJ1-1
D: .
CDR3: CASSQPLQQNTEAFF
DNA: TGCGCCAGCAGCCAACCACTACAGCAAAACACTGAAGCTTTCTTT

size: .
V: TRBV30
J: TRBJ1-2
D: .
CDR3: CACTPGLYGYTF
DNA: TGTGCCTGTACACCGGGTCTCTATGGCTACACCTTC

size: .
V: TRBV30
J: TRBJ2-7
D: TRBD2
CDR3: CAWRGGRYEQYF
DNA: TGTGCCTGGCGGGGGGGGAGGTACGAGCAGTACTTC

size: .
V: TRBV6-6
J: TRBJ1-5
D: TRBD1
CDR3: CASKKSGQGVQPQHF
DNA: TGTGCCAGCAAAAAATCGGGACAGGGTGTTCAGCCCCAGCATTTT

size: .
V: TRBV19
J: TRBJ2-2
D: .
CDR3: CASSTVNTGELFF
DNA: TGTGCCAGTTCGACGGTGAACACCGGGGAGCTGTTTTTT

size: .
V: TRBV6-5
J: TRBJ1-6
D: .
CDR3: CASRTGPRGSPLHF
DNA: TGTGCCAGCAGAACGGGACCCAGGGGTTCACCCCTCCACTTT

size: few
V: TRBV6-2/TRBV6-3
J: TRBJ2-7
D: TRBD2
CDR3: CASSYSTSGGAEQYF
DNA: TGTGCCAGCAGTTACTCGACTAGCGGGGGGGCCGAGCAGTACTTC

size: .
V: TRBV6-5
J: TRBJ1-1
D: .
CDR3: CASTWGRPTEAFF
DNA: TGTGCCAGCACTTGGGGCCGTCCCACTGAAGCTTTCTTT

size: once
V: TRBV9
J: TRBJ2-5
D: TRBD1
CDR3: CASSVVGQVPETQYF
DNA: TGTGCCAGCAGCGTAGTGGGACAGGTCCCAGAGACCCAGTACTTC

size: .
V: TRBV13
J: TRBJ1-2
D: .
CDR3: CASSVGALSYTF
DNA: TGTGCCAGCAGTGTGGGGGCCCTGAGCTACACCTTC

size: .
V: TRBV6-5
J: TRBJ1-2
D: .
CDR3: CASSSSRLEIRYTF
DNA: TGTGCCAGCAGTTCCTCCCGTTTAGAGATCCGCTACACCTTC

size: .
V: TRBV19
J: TRBJ1-2
D: TRBD1
CDR3: CASSPQTGNYGYTF
DNA: TGTGCCAGTAGTCCACAGACAGGGAACTATGGCTACACCTTC

size: .
V: TRBV19
J: TRBJ1-1
D: .
CDR3: CASGVPGNTEAFF
DNA: TGTGCCAGTGGGGTCCCAGGGAACACTGAAGCTTTCTTT

size: .
V: TRBV6-6
J: TRBJ1-3
D: TRBD1
CDR3: CASSYDRANTIYF
DNA: TGTGCCAGCAGTTATGACAGGGCAAACACCATATATTTT

size: .
V: TRBV28
J: TRBJ2-3
D: .
CDR3: CASSLTVQDDTQYF
DNA: TGTGCCAGCAGTTTGACCGTTCAAGACGACACGCAGTATTTT

size: .
V: TRBV6-2/TRBV6-3
J: TRBJ1-1
D: .
CDR3: CASSLKGSTEAFF
DNA: TGTGCCAGCAGTTTAAAAGGGTCCACTGAAGCTTTCTTT

size: .
V: TRBV9
J: TRBJ2-6
D: .
CDR3: CASSGRLSTPGGANVLTF
DNA: TGTGCCAGCAGCGGAAGACTCTCCACCCCCGGAGGGGCCAACGTCCTGACTTTC

size: .
V: TRBV24-1
J: TRBJ1-2
D: .
CDR3: CATSVQGLNYGYTF
DNA: TGTGCCACCAGTGTCCAGGGTCTTAACTATGGCTACACCTTC

size: once
V: TRBV4-2
J: TRBJ1-6
D: TRBD1
CDR3: CASTLAGTDNSPLHF
DNA: TGTGCCAGCACCCTCGCCGGGACAGATAATTCACCCCTCCACTTT

size: once
V: TRBV6-5
J: TRBJ2-7
D: TRBD2
CDR3: CASTSLAGSSYEQYF
DNA: TGTGCCAGCACGTCTCTAGCGGGTAGTTCCTACGAGCAGTACTTC

size: .
V: TRBV5-1
J: TRBJ2-5
D: .
CDR3: CASSGLAETQYF
DNA: TGCGCCAGCAGCGGTTTAGCGGAGACCCAGTACTTC

size: .
V: TRBV19
J: TRBJ2-1
D: .
CDR3: CASRELTFSYNEQFF
DNA: TGTGCCAGTAGGGAACTGACCTTTTCCTACAATGAGCAGTTCTTC

size: once
V: TRBV11-2
J: TRBJ2-7
D: TRBD1
CDR3: CASSRDRVGQYF
DNA: TGTGCCAGCAGCAGAGACAGGGTTGGGCAGTACTTC

size: once
V: TRBV6-6
J: TRBJ2-1
D: TRBD2
CDR3: CASRPGLAGHEQFF
DNA: TGTGCCAGCAGACCCGGACTAGCTGGACATGAGCAGTTCTTC

size: .
V: TRBV6-5
J: TRBJ2-3
D: TRBD2
CDR3: CASSLLAGEPDTQYF
DNA: TGTGCCAGCAGCCTTCTAGCGGGGGAACCAGATACGCAGTATTTT